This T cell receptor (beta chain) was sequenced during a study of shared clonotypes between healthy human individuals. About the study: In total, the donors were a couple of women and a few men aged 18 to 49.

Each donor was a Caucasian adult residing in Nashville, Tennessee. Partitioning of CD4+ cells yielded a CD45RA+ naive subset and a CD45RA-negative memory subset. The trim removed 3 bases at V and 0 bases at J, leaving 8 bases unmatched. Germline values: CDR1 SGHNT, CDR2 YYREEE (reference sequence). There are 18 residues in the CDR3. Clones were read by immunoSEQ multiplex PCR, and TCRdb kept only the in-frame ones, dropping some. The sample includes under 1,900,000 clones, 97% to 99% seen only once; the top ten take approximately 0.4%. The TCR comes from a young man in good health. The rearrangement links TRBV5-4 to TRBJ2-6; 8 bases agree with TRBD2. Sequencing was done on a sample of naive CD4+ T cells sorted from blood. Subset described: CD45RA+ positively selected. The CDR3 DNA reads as TGTGCCAGCAGCTCAGGAGCGGGAGTAAACTCTGGGGCCAACGTCCTGACTTTC. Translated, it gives CASSSGAGVNSGANVLTF.